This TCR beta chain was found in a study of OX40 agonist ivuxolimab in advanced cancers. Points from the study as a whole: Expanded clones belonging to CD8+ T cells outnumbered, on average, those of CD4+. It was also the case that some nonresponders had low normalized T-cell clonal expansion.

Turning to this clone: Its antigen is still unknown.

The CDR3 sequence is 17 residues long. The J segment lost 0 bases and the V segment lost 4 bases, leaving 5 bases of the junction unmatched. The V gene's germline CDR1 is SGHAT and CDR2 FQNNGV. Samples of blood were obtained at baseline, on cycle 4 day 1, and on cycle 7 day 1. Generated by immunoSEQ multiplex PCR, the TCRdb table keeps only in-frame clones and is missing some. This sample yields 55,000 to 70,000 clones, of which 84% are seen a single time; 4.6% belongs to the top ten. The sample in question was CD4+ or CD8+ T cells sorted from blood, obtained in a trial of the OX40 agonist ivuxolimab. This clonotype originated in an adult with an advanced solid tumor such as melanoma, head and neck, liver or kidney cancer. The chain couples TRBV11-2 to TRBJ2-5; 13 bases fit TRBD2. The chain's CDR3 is CASSSGLAGHYQETQYF. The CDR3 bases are TGTGCCAGCAGCTCGGGACTAGCGGGACATTACCAAGAGACCCAGTACTTC.